This entry lists 2 T cell receptor beta chains sequenced from one sample in a study of glioma-infiltrating T cells. Amplification of TCR alpha and beta CDR3 regions from RNA used iRepertoire nested multiplex PCR. In TCRdb, the multiplex PCR reads were re-called with MiXCR into one record per CDR3 protein. The table lists a few hundred thousand distinct CDR3 sequences, about 40% of them singletons, with 9.5% to 15% in the top ten. Sequencing was done on a sample of glioma tissue, nonneoplastic brain tissue, or PBMCs (not recorded which). The origin of the receptors is a human donor with low-grade glioma or glioblastoma, undergoing nonglioma brain surgery, or in good health (not recorded which).

About this clonotype: The junction departs from the called germline gene at one end, perhaps through a read error. The CDR3 protein is CAISEFMETQYF. CDR3 coding DNA: TGTGCCATCAGTGAATTCATGGAGACCCAGTACTTC. This chain links TRBV6-1 with TRBJ2-7; D not certain. The DNA end lines up better with TRBJ2-5; the J call may be wrong. Germline-derived CDR1 and CDR2 are MNHNS and SASEGT. The CDR3 is made up of 12 amino acids.

This clonotype was seen at least ten times. This sequence joins TRBV6-5 and TRBJ2-3; possibly TRBD1 for D (5 bases). V lost 0 bases to trimming and J lost 2 bases, with 9 bases between them. CDR1 MNHEY and CDR2 SVGAGI come from the germline V gene. CDR3 length equals 15 residues. CDR3 residues: CASSYSRQTTDTQYF. The CDR3 nucleotides are TGTGCCAGCAGTTACTCGAGACAGACCACAGATACGCAGTATTTT.